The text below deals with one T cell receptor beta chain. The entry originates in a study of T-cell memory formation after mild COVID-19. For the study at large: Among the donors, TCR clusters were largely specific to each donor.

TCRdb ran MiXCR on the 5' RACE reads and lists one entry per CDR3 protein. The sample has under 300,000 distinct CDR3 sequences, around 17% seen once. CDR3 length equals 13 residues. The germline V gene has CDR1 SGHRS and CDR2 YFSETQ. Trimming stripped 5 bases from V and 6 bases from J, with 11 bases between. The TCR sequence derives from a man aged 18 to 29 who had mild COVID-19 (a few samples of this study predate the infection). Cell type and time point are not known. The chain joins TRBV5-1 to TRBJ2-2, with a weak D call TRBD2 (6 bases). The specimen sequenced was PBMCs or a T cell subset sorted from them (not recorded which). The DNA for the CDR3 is TGCGCCAGCAGACCGGGGGAGTCCGGGGAGCTGTTTTTT. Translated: CASRPGESGELFF.